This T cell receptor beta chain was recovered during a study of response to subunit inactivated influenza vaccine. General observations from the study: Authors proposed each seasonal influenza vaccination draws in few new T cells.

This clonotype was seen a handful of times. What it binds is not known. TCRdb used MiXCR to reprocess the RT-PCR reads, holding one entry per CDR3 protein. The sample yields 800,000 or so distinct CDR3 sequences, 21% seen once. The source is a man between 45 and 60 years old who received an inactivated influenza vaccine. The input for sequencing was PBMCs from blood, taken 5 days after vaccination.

DNA for the CDR3: TGTGCCAGCAGCGTAGCTACGATGGGTGGAGGTACGGATACGCAGTATTTT. Protein: CASSVATMGGGTDTQYF. This chain links TRBV9 with TRBJ2-3, with D perhaps matching TRBD2 (5 bases). The germline V gene encodes CDR1 SGDLS and CDR2 YYNGEE. The CDR3 consists of 17 residues. Trimming took off 0 bases at V and 6 bases at J, with 20 bases between the two ends.